This T cell receptor beta chain derives from a study of cytomegalovirus exposure and HLA in healthy donors. The wider study: Earlier, 150 million to 200 million T cells were analyzed, and approximately 110 million unique TCR beta sequences were found among them.

Of note for this clone: Its antigen is currently unknown.

PCR used 60 Vbeta primers and 13 Jbeta primers. TCRdb keeps only in-frame clones here, not all; method: immunoSEQ multiplex PCR. The sample holds approximately 110,000 clones; about two thirds are singletons and the top ten take 8.2%. Study conclusions and caveats: Further analysis was carried out later, and it showed several of the most significant clusters appearing linked to common viral pathogens. More than 15,000 TCR beta sequences were associated with HLA alleles at 0.05 false discovery rate in a later analysis.

Trimming took 0 bases from V and 5 from J; bases not matched to a gene: 2. CDR1 and CDR2 from the germline V gene are SGHAT and FQDESV (reference sequence). The CDR3 consists of 15 residues. This clonotype was obtained from a woman in her 40s in good health and CMV-seropositive. V and J are TRBV11-1 and TRBJ2-5; 11 bases fit TRBD2. Specimen: PBMCs. Written as DNA, the CDR3 is TGTGCCAGCAGCTTAGCGGGGACTAGCGGTGAGACCCAGTACTTC. Protein: CASSLAGTSGETQYF.